This T cell receptor beta chain was sequenced in a study of blood T cell repertoires in COVID-19. Assay used: immunoSEQ multiplex PCR; TCRdb lists only in-frame clones, some missing. Seen here are 160,000 or so clones, 87% observed once, and the top ten hold about 1.6%. With respect to this clone: The DNA is omitted, as the CDR3 cannot be located on it reliably, and the CDR3 follows TCRdb's listing.

This TCR was recovered from a woman aged 45-60 years with acute or convalescent COVID-19. Sequenced sample: peripheral blood.

The CDR3 here is CASSSSGEQYF. This chain joins TRBV12-3 or TRBV12-4 and TRBJ2-7; no check of the table's D call, TRBD2, against the DNA was made. From its first to its last residue, the CDR3 has 11 amino acids.